This T cell receptor beta chain was identified during a study of CD8 T cells in Susac syndrome (dated by TCRdb to between 2018 and 2021). In terms of the full investigation: Of the Susac syndrome patients who were sequenced, eight or nine were in clinical remission while 5 or 6 had clinically active disease. At blood withdrawal, Susac syndrome patients were either therapy-naive, taking corticosteroids (in some cases with IVIg as well), or taking IVIg alone. Whether CD8+ T cell activation and differentiation in Susac syndrome was antigen driven was tested using repertoire sequencing. The paper's findings and limits, for the study overall: No clonal expansion was detected in the CD4+ T cell repertoire of Susac syndrome patients. The study acknowledged that relatively few individuals were included in the TCR sequencing and HLA analysis.

Per the germline V gene, SGHRS is the CDR1 and YFSETQ is the CDR2. The CDR3, cysteine through phenylalanine, is 9 amino acids long. Here the CDR3 DNA is all that survives: 27 bases in frame from base 1. The junction carries 3 bases between V and J, which are trimmed by 6 bases and 6 bases respectively. On this clonotype: Its antigen is still unknown. Per-base quality was not reported, and no clone a single base away is much larger than it.

RNA was extracted using the RNeasy kit, and roughly 0.45 to 1 ug of the RNA was reverse transcribed with random hexamers. TCR beta CDR3 regions were amplified with the immunoSEQ multiplex PCR assay covering 54 Vbeta and 13 Jbeta segments. Bias from PCR amplification was corrected by using a synthetic template baseline for primer optimization and for computational correction. In the authors' own workflow: Reads were annotated to V, D and J genes according to IMGT and were analyzed with immunoSEQ Analyzer, with only productive sequences retained. Clonality was computed as one minus Shannon entropy normalized by log2 of the number of productive unique sequences. For each patient and control, public and private clones were evaluated among the 100 most prevalent clones. Clones were defined as Susac-specific if absent from the healthy and MS cohorts, from 900 to 1,300 published viral clones and from other ImmuneACCESS disease sequences. Through fastp at Q25 and MiXCR, TCRdb rebuilt clones from the public reads, retaining in-frame beta chains. Rows are combined by CDR3 protein, so each entry shows the most common genes and DNA. TCRdb's processing, not the authors', yielded these V and J calls. Recorded for this sample are about 240,000 distinct CDR3 sequences; 90% to 97% of them occurred a single time. Clones ranked in the top ten supply around 0.093% of the sample.

High-throughput TCR beta sequencing profiled peripheral blood CD8+ and CD4+ T cells from healthy donors, Susac syndrome patients and multiple sclerosis patients. Recently defined diagnostic criteria for definite or probable disease were met by the Susac syndrome patients. Bulk CD8+ and CD4+ T cells were purified by magnetic negative isolation, whereas CD8+ TEMRA cells were enriched by FACS. Blood was collected in EDTA tubes and processed within 24 hours, with PBMCs isolated through density gradient centrifugation. PBMCs intended for TCR sequencing were cryopreserved in liquid nitrogen and were subsequently thawed in a 37 degrees C water bath. The sorted or isolated CD4+, CD8+ and CD8+ TEMRA cells had a purity of 90% or higher.

Sample: CD4+ T cells from PBMCs. The V gene is TRBV5-1 and the J gene is TRBJ1-1; no D gene call is confident. The source of this sequence is a human donor with Susac syndrome. The DNA sequence is given as TGCGCCAGCAATGCTGAAGCTTTCTTT. It specifies CASNAEAFF.